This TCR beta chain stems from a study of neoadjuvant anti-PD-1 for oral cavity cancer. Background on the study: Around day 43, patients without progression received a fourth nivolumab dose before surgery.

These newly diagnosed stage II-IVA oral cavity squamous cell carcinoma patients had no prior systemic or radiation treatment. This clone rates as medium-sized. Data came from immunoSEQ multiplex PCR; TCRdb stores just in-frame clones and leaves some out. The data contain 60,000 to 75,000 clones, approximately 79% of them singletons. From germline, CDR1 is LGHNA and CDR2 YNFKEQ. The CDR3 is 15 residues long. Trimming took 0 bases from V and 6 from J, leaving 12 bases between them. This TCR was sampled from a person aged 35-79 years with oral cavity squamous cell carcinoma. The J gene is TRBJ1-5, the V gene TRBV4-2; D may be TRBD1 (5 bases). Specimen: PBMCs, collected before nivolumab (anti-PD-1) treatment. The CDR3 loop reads CASSQDLGGGQPQHF. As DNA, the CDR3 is TGTGCCAGCAGCCAAGATTTAGGTGGGGGTCAGCCCCAGCATTTT.